This T cell receptor (beta chain) was identified during a study of blood T cells in healthy people across ages. Regarding the study as a whole: There were more naive CD4+ cells and higher diversity in long-lived donors than in aged donors. Because sorting was not performed, PBMCs prevented conclusive naive versus antigen-experienced comparison.

CDR3 length: 15 residues. V was pared by 3 bases and J by 4 bases, with 15 bases between. Germline V lookup: CDR1 LGHDT, CDR2 YNNKEL (reference sequence). The second PCR ran about 7 to 12 cycles with a sample-barcoded 5' primer and J-beta primers. A single record per CDR3 protein comes from TCRdb applying MiXCR to the 5' RACE reads. This table has some 920,000 distinct CDR3 sequences, about 53% appearing once. Note on this clonotype: Its target is unknown.

The sample comprised blood. This receptor was obtained from a woman aged 60 to 75 in good health. The V gene is TRBV3-1, the J gene TRBJ1-2; tentatively, D is TRBD1 (5 bases). The CDR3 bases are TGTGCCAGCAGCCATATGGAAAGGGGCAGCTATGGCTACACCTTC. It specifies CASSHMERGSYGYTF.